These 15 T cell receptor beta chains were sequenced from one sample in a study of blood T cells in healthy people across ages. Through a sample-barcoded 5' primer and a J-beta primer mix, a second PCR was run for roughly 7 to 11 cycles. TCRdb reprocessed the 5' RACE reads via MiXCR and lists one record per CDR3 protein. The sample holds about 1.8 million distinct CDR3 sequences; around 50% are singletons and the top ten take roughly 2.1%. The sequenced sample consisted of blood. The receptor source for this set is a woman in her 40s in good health.

The chain has TRBV12-3 or TRBV12-4 and TRBJ1-1; the D gene is possibly TRBD1 (5 bases). Between the trimmed V and J ends, which lost 0 bases and 1 base, there was a span of 9 bases. This CDR3 comprises 15 residues. DNA for the CDR3: TGTGCCAGCAGTTTAGCGCCAGGGCAGAACACTGAAGCTTTCTTT. This codes for CASSLAPGQNTEAFF.

This rearrangement joins TRBV5-1 to TRBJ1-2, with 7 bases that match TRBD1. Per the germline V gene, CDR1 is SGHRS and CDR2 is YFSETQ. The CDR3 sequence is 13 residues long. V shed 6 bases and J 3 bases; nucleotides not matched to a gene: 5. CDR3: CASILGTDYGYTF. The CDR3, as DNA: TGCGCCAGCATCTTAGGGACAGACTATGGCTACACCTTC.

This clonotype was counted a single time. J is TRBJ1-4 and V is TRBV2, with D hard to call. The germline V gene encodes CDR1 SNHLY and CDR2 FYNNEI. V lost 8 bases, J lost 3 bases, and 16 bases lay in between. The CDR3 has 15 amino acids. Here the CDR3 DNA reads TGTGCCAGCGGCCGACCTAGGGAGGCTAATGAAAAACTGTTTTTT. Encoded protein: CASGRPREANEKLFF. The full variable domain, rest sourced from reference TRBV2 and TRBJ1-4, is EPEVTQTPSHQVTQMGQEVILRCVPISNHLYFYWYRQILGQKVEFLVSFYNNEISEKSEIFDDQFSVERPDGSNFTLKIRSTKLEDSAMYFCASGRPREANEKLFFGSGTQLSVL.

Concerning this clonotype: One end of the junction fails to match germline, which may point to a read error. The rearrangement links TRBV24-1 to TRBJ2-1; 9 positions agree with TRBD2. The V gene's germline CDR1 is KGHDR and CDR2 SFDVKD. The CDR3 extends over 17 amino acids. This chain's CDR3 is CTTSDFVSGGSNNEQFF. Written as DNA, the CDR3 is TGTACCACCAGTGATTTTGTTAGCGGGGGATCTAACAATGAGCAGTTCTTC.

The chain joins TRBV6-2 or TRBV6-3 to TRBJ2-5; D might be TRBD1 or TRBD2, each matching 5 bases. V dropped 7 bases and J dropped 5 bases, with 17 bases sitting between them. CDR1 and CDR2 (germline): MNHEY, SVGEGT. The CDR3 extends over 14 amino acids. This CDR3 reads CASNRDVSGETQYF. The CDR3 DNA reads as TGTGCCAGCAACCGGGACGTCTCGGGGGAGACCCAGTACTTC.

The rearrangement joins TRBV7-2 to TRBJ1-5; tentative D call: TRBD1 (6 bases). Germline V gene sequence: CDR1 SGHTA, CDR2 FQGNSA. V was shortened by 1 base and J by 6 bases, with 16 bases between the two germline ends. This CDR3 spans 16 amino acids. DNA of the CDR3: TGTGCCAGCAGCTTAGATGTAGGTCGGACAGTTCAGCCCCAGCATTTT. It specifies CASSLDVGRTVQPQHF.

The chain carries TRBV20-1 and TRBJ2-5, with 9 positions matching TRBD2. The germline V gene encodes CDR1 DFQATT and CDR2 SNEGSKA (reference sequence). There are 14 residues in the CDR3. Trimming took 6 bases from V and 5 from J; bases not matched to a gene: 10. CDR3 nucleotides: TGCAGTGCAGGGGGACTAGCAAGGTCGGAGACCCAGTACTTC. It codes for CSAGGLARSETQYF.

The J gene is TRBJ1-2, the V gene TRBV7-9; D not certain. Trimming took off 1 base at V and 7 bases at J, with 13 bases between the two ends. Germline V gene sequence: CDR1 SEHNR, CDR2 FQNEAQ (reference sequence). The CDR3 is 14 amino acids. The CDR3 loop is CASSLESQIRGYTF. The CDR3 DNA is TGTGCCAGCAGCTTAGAATCACAGATCCGTGGCTACACCTTC.

This clonotype was seen more than once but under ten times. The chain is built from TRBV28 and TRBJ2-3; D might be TRBD1 (6 bases). The CDR3 spans 16 residues. Germline CDR1 MDHEN, CDR2 SYDVKM. V lost 4 bases to trimming and J lost 2 bases, with 16 bases between them. Here the CDR3 reads CASSSDSLGTTDTQYF. The CDR3 DNA reads as TGTGCCAGCAGTTCGGACAGCCTGGGAACCACAGATACGCAGTATTTT.

The chain combines TRBV9 with TRBJ2-7; no definite D call. Germline V gene data show CDR1 as SGDLS and CDR2 as YYNGEE. The CDR3 runs 13 residues. V was pared by 4 bases and J by 5 bases, with 13 bases between. CDR3 region: CASSTVGLDEQYF. CDR3 nucleotide sequence: TGTGCCAGCAGCACCGTGGGTCTTGACGAGCAGTACTTC.

This clonotype was seen a handful of times. This chain links TRBV29-1 with TRBJ2-7; 12 bases fit TRBD1. The tail of the sequence fits TRBJ2-5 better, so the J call may be wrong. The CDR3 spans 14 residues. The germline V gene has CDR1 SQVTM and CDR2 ANQGSEA. The CDR3 protein is CSVRDRGRVETQYF. Here the CDR3 DNA reads TGCAGCGTTCGGGACAGGGGGCGGGTAGAGACCCAGTACTTC.

The V and J genes are TRBV4-3 and TRBJ2-5; TRBD1 agrees at 7 bases. CDR3 size: 15 residues. CDR1 and CDR2 from the germline V gene are LGHNA and YSLEER. Trimming removed 4 bases from V and 2 bases from J; junction bases left unmatched: 7. The CDR3 loop reads CASSPLQGQQETQYF. CDR3 bases: TGCGCCAGCAGCCCACTTCAGGGACAGCAAGAGACCCAGTACTTC.

The chain couples TRBV9 to TRBJ2-3; 15 bases map to TRBD2. J lost 2 bases, V lost 3 bases, and 4 bases had no gene match. The CDR3 totals 17 residues. Germline V lookup: CDR1 SGDLS, CDR2 YYNGEE. Here the CDR3 DNA reads TGTGCCAGCAGCGGGGGGACTAGCGGGGGGTTCACAGATACGCAGTATTTT. Amino acids: CASSGGTSGGFTDTQYF.

The chain has TRBV28 and TRBJ1-2; 9 bases align to TRBD1. The CDR3 has 16 residues. CDR1 is MDHEN and CDR2 is SYDVKM in the germline V gene. After removal of 5 bases from V and 2 bases from J, the junction contained 9 bases not matched to a gene. Written as DNA, the CDR3 is TGTGCCAGCAGTATACAGGGGGCGGTACGGAACTATGGCTACACCTTC. Its translation: CASSIQGAVRNYGYTF.

V is TRBV25-1 and J is TRBJ2-3, with 9 bases aligning to TRBD1. The CDR3 is made up of 14 amino acids. The trim removed 8 bases at V and 5 bases at J, leaving 8 bases unmatched. Germline V gene sequence: CDR1 MGHDK, CDR2 SYGVNS. The CDR3 DNA follows: TGTGCCAGCGGCCCGAGACAGGGGGTAGATACGCAGTATTTT. It encodes CASGPRQGVDTQYF.